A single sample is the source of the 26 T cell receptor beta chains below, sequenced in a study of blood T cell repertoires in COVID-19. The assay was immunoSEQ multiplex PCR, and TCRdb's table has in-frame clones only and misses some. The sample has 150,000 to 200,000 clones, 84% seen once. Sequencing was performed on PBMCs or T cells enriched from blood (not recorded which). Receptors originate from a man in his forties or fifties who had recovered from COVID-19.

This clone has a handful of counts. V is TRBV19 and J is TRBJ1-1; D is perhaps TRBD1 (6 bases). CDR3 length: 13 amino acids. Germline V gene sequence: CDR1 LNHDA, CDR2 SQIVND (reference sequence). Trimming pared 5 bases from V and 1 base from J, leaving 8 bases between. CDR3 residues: CASSQQGNTEAFF. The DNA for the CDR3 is TGTGCCAGTAGTCAACAGGGGAACACTGAAGCTTTCTTT. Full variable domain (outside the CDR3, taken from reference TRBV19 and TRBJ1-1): DGGITQSPKYLFRKEGQNVTLSCEQNLNHDAMYWYRQDPGQGLRLIYYSQIVNDFQKGDIAEGYSVSREKKESFPLTVTSAQKNPTAFYLCASSQQGNTEAFFGQGTRLTVV.

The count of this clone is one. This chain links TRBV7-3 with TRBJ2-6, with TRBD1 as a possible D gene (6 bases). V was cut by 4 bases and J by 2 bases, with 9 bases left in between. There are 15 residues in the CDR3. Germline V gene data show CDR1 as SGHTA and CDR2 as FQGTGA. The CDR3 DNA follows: TGTGCCAGCAGCTCCTCAGGGGCTGGGGCCAACGTCCTGACTTTC. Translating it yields CASSSSGAGANVLTF. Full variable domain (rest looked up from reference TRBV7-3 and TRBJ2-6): GAGVSQTPSNKVTEKGKYVELRCDPISGHTALYWYRQSLGQGPEFLIYFQGTGAADDSGLPNDRFFAVRPEGSVSTLKIQRTERGDSAVYLCASSSSGAGANVLTFGAGSRLTVL.

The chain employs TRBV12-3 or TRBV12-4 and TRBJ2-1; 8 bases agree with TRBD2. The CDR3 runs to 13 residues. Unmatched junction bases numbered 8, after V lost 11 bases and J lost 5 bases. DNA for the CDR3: TGTGCCGCGGAACTAGCGGCCCACAATGAGCAGTTCTTC. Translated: CAAELAAHNEQFF.

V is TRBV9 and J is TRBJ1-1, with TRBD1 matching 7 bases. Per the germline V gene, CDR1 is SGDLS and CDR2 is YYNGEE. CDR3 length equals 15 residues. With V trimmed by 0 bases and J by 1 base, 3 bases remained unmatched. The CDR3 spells CASSVGGGKNTEAFF. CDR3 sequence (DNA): TGTGCCAGCAGCGTAGGAGGGGGCAAGAACACTGAAGCTTTCTTT.

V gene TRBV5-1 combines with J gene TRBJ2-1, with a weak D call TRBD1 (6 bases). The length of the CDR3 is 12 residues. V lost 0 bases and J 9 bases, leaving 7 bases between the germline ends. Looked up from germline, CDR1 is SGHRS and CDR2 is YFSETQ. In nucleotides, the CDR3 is TGCGCCAGCAGCTTGGGAGGGGGTGAGCAGTTCTTC. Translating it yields CASSLGGGEQFF.

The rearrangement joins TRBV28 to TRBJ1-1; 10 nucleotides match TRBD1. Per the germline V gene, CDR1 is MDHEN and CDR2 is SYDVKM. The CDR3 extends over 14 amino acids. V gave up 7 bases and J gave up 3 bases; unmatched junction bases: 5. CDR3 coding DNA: TGTGCCAGCATCACCGGGACAGGGGACACTGAAGCTTTCTTT. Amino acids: CASITGTGDTEAFF.

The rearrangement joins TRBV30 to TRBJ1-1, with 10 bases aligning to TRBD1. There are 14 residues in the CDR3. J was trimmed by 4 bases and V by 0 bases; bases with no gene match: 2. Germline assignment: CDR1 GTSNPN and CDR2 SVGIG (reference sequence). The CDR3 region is CAWSVWTGGTEAFF. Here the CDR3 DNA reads TGTGCCTGGAGTGTATGGACAGGGGGCACTGAAGCTTTCTTT.

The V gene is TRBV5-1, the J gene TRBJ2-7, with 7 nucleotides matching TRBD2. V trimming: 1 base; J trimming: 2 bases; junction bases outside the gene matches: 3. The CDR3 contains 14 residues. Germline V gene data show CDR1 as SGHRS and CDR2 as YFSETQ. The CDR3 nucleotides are TGCGCCAGCAGCTTGACTAGCGAACCCTACGAGCAGTACTTC. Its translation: CASSLTSEPYEQYF.

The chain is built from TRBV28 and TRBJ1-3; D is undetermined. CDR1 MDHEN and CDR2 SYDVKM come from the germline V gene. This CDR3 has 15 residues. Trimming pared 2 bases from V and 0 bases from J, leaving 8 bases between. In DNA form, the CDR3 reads TGTGCCAGCAGTTTACGACTGAGCTCTGGAAACACCATATATTTT. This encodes CASSLRLSSGNTIYF.

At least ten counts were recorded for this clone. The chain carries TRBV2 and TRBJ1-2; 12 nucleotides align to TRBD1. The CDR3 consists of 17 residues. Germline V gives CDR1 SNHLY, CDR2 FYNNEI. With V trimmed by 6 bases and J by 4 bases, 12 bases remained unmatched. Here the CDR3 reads CASRDGDRGRKSYGYTF. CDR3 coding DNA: TGTGCCAGCAGGGATGGGGACAGGGGGCGAAAATCCTATGGCTACACCTTC.

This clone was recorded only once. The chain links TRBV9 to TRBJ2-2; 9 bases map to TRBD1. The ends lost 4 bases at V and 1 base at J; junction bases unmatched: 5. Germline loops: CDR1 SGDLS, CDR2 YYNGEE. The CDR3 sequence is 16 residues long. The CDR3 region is CASSQGQGRNTGELFF. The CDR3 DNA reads TGTGCCAGCAGCCAGGGACAGGGTCGGAACACCGGGGAGCTGTTTTTT.

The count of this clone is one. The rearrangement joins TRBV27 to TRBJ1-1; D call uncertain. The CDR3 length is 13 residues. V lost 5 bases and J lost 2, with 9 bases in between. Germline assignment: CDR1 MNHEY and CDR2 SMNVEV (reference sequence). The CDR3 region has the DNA TGTGCCAGCAGTGGCGGAGTTAACACTGAAGCTTTCTTT. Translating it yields CASSGGVNTEAFF.

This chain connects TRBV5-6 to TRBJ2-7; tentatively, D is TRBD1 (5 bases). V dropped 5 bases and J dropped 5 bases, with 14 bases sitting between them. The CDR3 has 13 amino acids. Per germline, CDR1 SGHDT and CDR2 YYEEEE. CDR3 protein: CASRTGIRDEQYF. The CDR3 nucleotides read TGTGCCAGCAGAACAGGAATCAGGGACGAGCAGTACTTC.

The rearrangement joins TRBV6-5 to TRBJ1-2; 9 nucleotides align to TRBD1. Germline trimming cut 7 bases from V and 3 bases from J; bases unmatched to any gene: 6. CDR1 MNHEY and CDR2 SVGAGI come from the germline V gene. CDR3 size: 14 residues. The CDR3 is CASTYTGGDYGYTF. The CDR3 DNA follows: TGTGCCAGCACTTATACAGGGGGCGACTATGGCTACACCTTC.

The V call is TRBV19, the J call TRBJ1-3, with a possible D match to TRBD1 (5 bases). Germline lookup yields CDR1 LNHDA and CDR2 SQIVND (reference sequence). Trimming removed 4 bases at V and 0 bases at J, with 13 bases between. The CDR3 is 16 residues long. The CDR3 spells CASSRTQEYSGNTIYF. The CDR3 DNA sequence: TGTGCCAGTAGTAGAACACAGGAGTACTCTGGAAACACCATATATTTT.

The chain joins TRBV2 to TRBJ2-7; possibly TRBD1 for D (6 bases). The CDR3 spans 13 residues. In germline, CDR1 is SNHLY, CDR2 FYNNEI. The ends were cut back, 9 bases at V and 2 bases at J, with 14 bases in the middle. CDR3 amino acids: CARGTPDTYEQYF. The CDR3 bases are TGTGCCAGAGGGACACCCGATACCTACGAGCAGTACTTC.

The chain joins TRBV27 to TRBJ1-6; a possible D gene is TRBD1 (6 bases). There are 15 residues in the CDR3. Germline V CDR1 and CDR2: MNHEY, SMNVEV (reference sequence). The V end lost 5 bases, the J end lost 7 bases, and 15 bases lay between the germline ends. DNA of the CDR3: TGTGCCAGCAGTCCACCGGGACACCGAAATTCACCCCTCCACTTT. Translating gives CASSPPGHRNSPLHF.

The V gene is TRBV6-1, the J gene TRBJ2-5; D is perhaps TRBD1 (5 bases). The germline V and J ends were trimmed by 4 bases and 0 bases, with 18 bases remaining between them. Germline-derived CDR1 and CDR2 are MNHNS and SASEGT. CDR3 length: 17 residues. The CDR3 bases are TGTGCCAGCAGTGCGAGTCCAGGGCGATCGGACCAAGAGACCCAGTACTTC. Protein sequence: CASSASPGRSDQETQYF.

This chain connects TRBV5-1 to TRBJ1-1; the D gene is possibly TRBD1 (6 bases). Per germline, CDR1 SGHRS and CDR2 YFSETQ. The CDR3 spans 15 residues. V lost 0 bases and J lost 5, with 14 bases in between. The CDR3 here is CASSLDRVGETEAFF. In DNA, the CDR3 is TGCGCCAGCAGCTTGGACAGGGTGGGGGAAACTGAAGCTTTCTTT. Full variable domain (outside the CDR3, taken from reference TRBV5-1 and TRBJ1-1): KAGVTQTPRYLIKTRGQQVTLSCSPISGHRSVSWYQQTPGQGLQFLFEYFSETQRNKGNFPGRFSGRQFSNSRSEMNVSTLELGDSALYLCASSLDRVGETEAFFGQGTRLTVV.

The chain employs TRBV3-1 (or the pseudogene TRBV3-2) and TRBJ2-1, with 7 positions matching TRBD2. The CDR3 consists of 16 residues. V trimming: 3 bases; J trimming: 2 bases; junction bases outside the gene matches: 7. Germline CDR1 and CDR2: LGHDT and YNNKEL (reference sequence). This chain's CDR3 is CASSQGGMTTYNEQFF. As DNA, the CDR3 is TGTGCCAGCAGCCAGGGGGGGATGACGACCTACAATGAGCAGTTCTTC.

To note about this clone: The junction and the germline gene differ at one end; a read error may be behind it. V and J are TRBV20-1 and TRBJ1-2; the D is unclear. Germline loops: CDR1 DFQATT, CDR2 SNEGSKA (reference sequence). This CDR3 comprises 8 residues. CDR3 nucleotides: TGCAGTGCTAGCTGGGCTAACTTC. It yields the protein CSASWANF.

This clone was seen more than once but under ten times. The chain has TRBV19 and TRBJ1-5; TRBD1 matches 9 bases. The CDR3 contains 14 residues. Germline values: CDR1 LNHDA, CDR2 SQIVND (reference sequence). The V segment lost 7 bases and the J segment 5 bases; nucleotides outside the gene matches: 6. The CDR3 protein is CASNPTGGYQPQHF. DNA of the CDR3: TGTGCCAGTAACCCGACAGGGGGTTATCAGCCCCAGCATTTT.

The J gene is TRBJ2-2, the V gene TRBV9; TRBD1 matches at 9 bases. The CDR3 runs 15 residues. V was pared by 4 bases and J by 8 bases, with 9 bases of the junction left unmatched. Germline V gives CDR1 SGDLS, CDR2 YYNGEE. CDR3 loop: CASSSRDRAPGELFF. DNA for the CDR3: TGTGCCAGCAGCAGCCGGGACAGGGCGCCTGGGGAGCTGTTTTTT. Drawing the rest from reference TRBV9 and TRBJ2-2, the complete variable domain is DSGVTQTPKHLITATGQRVTLRCSPRSGDLSVYWYQQSLDQGLQFLIQYYNGEERAKGNILERFSAQQFPDLHSELNLSSLELGDSALYFCASSSRDRAPGELFFGEGSRLTVL.

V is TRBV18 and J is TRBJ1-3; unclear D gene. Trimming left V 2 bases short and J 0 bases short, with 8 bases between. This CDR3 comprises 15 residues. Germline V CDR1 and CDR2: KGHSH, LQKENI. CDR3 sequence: CASSPTSYSGNTIYF. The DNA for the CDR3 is TGTGCCAGCTCACCAACCAGTTACTCTGGAAACACCATATATTTT.

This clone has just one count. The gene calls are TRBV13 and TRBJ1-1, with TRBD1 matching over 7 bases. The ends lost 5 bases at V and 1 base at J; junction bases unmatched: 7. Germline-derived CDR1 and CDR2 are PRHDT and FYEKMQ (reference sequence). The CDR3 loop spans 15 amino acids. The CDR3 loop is CASSQWGQKNTEAFF. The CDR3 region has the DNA TGTGCCAGCAGCCAATGGGGACAGAAGAACACTGAAGCTTTCTTT. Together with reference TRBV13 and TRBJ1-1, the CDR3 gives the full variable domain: AAGVIQSPRHLIKEKRETATLKCYPIPRHDTVYWYQQGPGQDPQFLISFYEKMQSDKGSIPDRFSAQQFSDYHSELNMSSLELGDSALYFCASSQWGQKNTEAFFGQGTRLTVV.

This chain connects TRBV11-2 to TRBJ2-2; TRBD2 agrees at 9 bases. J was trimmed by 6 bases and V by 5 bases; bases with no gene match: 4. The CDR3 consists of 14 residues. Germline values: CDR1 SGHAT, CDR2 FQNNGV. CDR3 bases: TGTGCCAGCAGCATAAGACTAGCGGCCGGGGAGCTGTTTTTT. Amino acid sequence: CASSIRLAAGELFF. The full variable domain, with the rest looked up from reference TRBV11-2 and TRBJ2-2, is EAGVAQSPRYKIIEKRQSVAFWCNPISGHATLYWYQQILGQGPKLLIQFQNNGVVDDSQLPKDRFSAERLKGVDSTLKIQPAKLEDSAVYLCASSIRLAAGELFFGEGSRLTVL.